The next 10 T cell receptor beta chains were all read from a single sample in a study of T cells in localized non-small cell lung cancer. Sequencing used immunoSEQ multiplex PCR; TCRdb keeps in-frame clones, though not all of them. The data contain over 15,000 clones, approximately 90% of them singletons. The specimen comprised peripheral blood, sampled before any cancer treatment. The receptors here all came from an older female donor with stage III squamous cell lung carcinoma.

The rearrangement links TRBV30 to TRBJ2-3; 9 bases fit TRBD1. Per the germline V gene, CDR1 is GTSNPN and CDR2 is SVGIG (reference sequence). CDR3 length: 13 amino acids. Losses at the gene ends were 3 bases for V and 3 bases for J; bases not matched to a gene: 1. The CDR3 is CAWRGTGTDTQYF. The CDR3 DNA is TGTGCCTGGAGGGGGACAGGGACAGATACGCAGTATTTT.

The chain has TRBV5-1 and TRBJ2-1; tentatively, D is TRBD2 (5 bases). V gave up 0 bases and J gave up 6 bases, with 16 bases separating them. Looked up from germline, CDR1 is SGHRS and CDR2 is YFSETQ. The CDR3 loop spans 16 amino acids. In DNA, the CDR3 is TGCGCCAGCAGCTTGGATGGTTTTGCTAGCAGCAATGAGCAGTTCTTC. This translates into CASSLDGFASSNEQFF.

This clone was observed a single time. This chain uses TRBV6-1 with TRBJ1-5; D uncertain. V dropped 8 bases and J dropped 0 bases, with 8 bases sitting between them. CDR3 length: 13 amino acids. The germline V gene has CDR1 MNHNS and CDR2 SASEGT. CDR3 region: CASSTRSNQPQHF. Here the CDR3 DNA reads TGTGCCAGCTCGACTCGTAGCAATCAGCCCCAGCATTTT.

This clone was recorded once. This rearrangement joins TRBV18 to TRBJ2-5; D is uncertain. V lost 0 bases and J lost 1, with 6 bases in between. Germline V lookup: CDR1 KGHSH, CDR2 LQKENI. There are 14 residues in the CDR3. The CDR3 DNA reads as TGTGCCAGCTCACCACCGGGCAGCCAAGAGACCCAGTACTTC. Its translation is CASSPPGSQETQYF.

The chain links TRBV6-4 to TRBJ2-1; the D call may be TRBD1 or TRBD2 (5 bases each). Trimming shortened V by 3 bases and J by 6 bases, and 12 bases separated the two germline ends. The CDR3 loop spans 14 amino acids. The germline CDR1 and CDR2 sequences are MRHNA and SNTAGT. CDR3 region: CASSEGTEGNEQFF. Written as DNA, the CDR3 is TGTGCCAGCAGTGAGGGGACCGAGGGCAATGAGCAGTTCTTC.

The CDR3 DNA follows: TGTGCCAGCAGCCCTCGGACTAGCGGGGGGGCCCTAAGCACAGATACGCAGTATTTT. Residues: CASSPRTSGGALSTDTQYF. This chain links TRBV21-1 with TRBJ2-3; the tabulated D call, TRBD2, remains unverified against the DNA. TRBV21-1 is flagged as a pseudogene. There are 19 residues in the CDR3.

The rearrangement joins TRBV6-5 to TRBJ1-2; D uncertain. The CDR3 runs 13 residues. The V and J ends lost 7 bases and 6 bases respectively, with 15 bases between them. Germline CDR1 and CDR2: MNHEY and SVGAGI. The CDR3 bases are TGTGCCAGCACCAGGCGCGTCGGAAATGGCTACACCTTC. Translated: CASTRRVGNGYTF.

The chain has TRBV27 and TRBJ2-1; 7 bases are shared with TRBD2. This CDR3 contains 15 residues. The ends lost 5 bases at V and 4 bases at J; junction bases unmatched: 8. The V gene's germline CDR1 is MNHEY and CDR2 SMNVEV (reference sequence). CDR3 in DNA: TGTGCCAGCAGTCCCGGAGCGGGGCCATACAATGAGCAGTTCTTC. Amino acids: CASSPGAGPYNEQFF.

The genes are TRBV20-1 and TRBJ1-2, with D unclear. The germline V gene encodes CDR1 DFQATT and CDR2 SNEGSKA (reference sequence). V lost 3 bases and J lost 5, with 7 bases in between. CDR3 length: 11 residues. As DNA, the CDR3 is TGCAGTGCTAGGGCTGGATATGGCTACACCTTC. It specifies CSARAGYGYTF.

The chain carries TRBV5-4 and TRBJ2-7; D uncertain. The ends were cut back, 4 bases at V and 0 bases at J, with 8 bases in the middle. Germline V lookup: CDR1 SGHNT, CDR2 YYREEE (reference sequence). This CDR3 is 13 amino acids long. The DNA of the CDR3 is TGTGCCAGCAGCGCGGATACCTCCTACGAGCAGTACTTC. Translation gives CASSADTSYEQYF.